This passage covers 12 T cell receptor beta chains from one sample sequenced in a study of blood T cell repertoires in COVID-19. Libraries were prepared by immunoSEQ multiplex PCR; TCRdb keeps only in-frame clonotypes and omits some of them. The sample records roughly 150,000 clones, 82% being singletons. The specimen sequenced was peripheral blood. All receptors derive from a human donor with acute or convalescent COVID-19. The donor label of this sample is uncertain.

CDR3 in DNA: TGTGCCAGCAGACTAGAACTTGATTCACCCCTCCACTTT. Its translation: CASRLELDSPLHF. V gene TRBV5-4 combines with J gene TRBJ1-6; D not resolved. The V and J ends lost 5 bases and 8 bases respectively, with 11 bases between them. The length of the CDR3 is 13 residues. Germline CDR1 reads SGHNT; CDR2 reads YYREEE (reference sequence). Combining the CDR3 with reference TRBV5-4 and TRBJ1-6 gives the whole variable domain ETGVTQSPTHLIKTRGQQVTLRCSSQSGHNTVSWYQQALGQGPQFIFQYYREEENGRGNFPPRFSGLQFPNYSSELNVNALELDDSALYLCASRLELDSPLHFGNGTRLTVT.

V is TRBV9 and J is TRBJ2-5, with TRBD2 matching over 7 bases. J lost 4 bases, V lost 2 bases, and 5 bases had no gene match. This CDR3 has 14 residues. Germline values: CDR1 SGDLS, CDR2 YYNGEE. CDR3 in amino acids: CASSVAGVLETQYF. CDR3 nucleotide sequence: TGTGCCAGCAGCGTCGCGGGGGTCCTAGAGACCCAGTACTTC.

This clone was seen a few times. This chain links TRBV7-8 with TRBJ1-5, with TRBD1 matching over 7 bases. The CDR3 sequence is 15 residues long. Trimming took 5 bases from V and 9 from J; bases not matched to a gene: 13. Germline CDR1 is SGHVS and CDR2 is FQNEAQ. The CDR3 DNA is TGTGCCAGCAGCCGAGAAGACAGGGAAATTTGGCCCCAGCATTTT. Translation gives CASSREDREIWPQHF.

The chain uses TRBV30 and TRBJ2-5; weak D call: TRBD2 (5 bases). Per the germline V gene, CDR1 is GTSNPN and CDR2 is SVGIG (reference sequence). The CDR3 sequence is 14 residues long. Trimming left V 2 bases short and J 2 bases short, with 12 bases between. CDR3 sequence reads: CAWSRLATQETQYF. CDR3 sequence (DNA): TGTGCCTGGAGTCGTCTAGCCACTCAAGAGACCCAGTACTTC.

CDR3 bases: TGTGCCAGCAGCCCGGGGATGGTCGAGAGCTACGAGCAGTACTTC. Residues: CASSPGMVESYEQYF. This sequence joins TRBV3-1 (or the pseudogene TRBV3-2) and TRBJ2-7; tentatively, D is TRBD2 (5 bases). Germline lookup yields CDR1 LGHDT and CDR2 YNNKEL (reference sequence). V shed 4 bases and J shed 3 bases, with 16 bases lying between them. The CDR3 extends over 15 amino acids.

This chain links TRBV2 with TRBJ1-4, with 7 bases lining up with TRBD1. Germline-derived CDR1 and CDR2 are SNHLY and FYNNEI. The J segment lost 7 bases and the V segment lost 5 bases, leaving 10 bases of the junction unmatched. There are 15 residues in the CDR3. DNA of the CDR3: TGTGCCAGCAGTCTACAGGGGTTGAGGGCTGAAAAACTGTTTTTT. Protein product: CASSLQGLRAEKLFF.

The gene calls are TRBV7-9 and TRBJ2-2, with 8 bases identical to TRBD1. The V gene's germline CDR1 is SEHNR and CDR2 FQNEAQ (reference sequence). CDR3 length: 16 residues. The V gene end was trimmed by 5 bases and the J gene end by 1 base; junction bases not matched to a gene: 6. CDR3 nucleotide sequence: TGTGCCAGCAGCCCTCGGGACAGGATGAACACCGGGGAGCTGTTTTTT. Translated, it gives CASSPRDRMNTGELFF.

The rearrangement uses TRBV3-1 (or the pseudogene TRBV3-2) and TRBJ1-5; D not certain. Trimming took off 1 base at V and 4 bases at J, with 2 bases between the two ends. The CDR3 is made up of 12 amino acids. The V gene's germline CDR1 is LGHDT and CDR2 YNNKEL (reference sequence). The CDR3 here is CASSQVNQPQHF. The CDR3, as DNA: TGTGCCAGCAGCCAAGTAAATCAGCCCCAGCATTTT.

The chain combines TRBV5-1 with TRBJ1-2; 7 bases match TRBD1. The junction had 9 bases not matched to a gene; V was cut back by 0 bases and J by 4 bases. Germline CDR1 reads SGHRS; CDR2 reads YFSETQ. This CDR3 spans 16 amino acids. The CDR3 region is CASSLEGQPQGYGYTF. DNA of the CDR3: TGCGCCAGCAGCTTGGAGGGACAGCCACAGGGCTATGGCTACACCTTC.

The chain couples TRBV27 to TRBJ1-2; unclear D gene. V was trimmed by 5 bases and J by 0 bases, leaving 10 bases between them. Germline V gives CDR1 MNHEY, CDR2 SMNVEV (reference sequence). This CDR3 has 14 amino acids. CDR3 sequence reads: CASSPRLANYGYTF. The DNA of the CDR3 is TGTGCCAGCAGTCCTCGCCTAGCTAACTATGGCTACACCTTC.

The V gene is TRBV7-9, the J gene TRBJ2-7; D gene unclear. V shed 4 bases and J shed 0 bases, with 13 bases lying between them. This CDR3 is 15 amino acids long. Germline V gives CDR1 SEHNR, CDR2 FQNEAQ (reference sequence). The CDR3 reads CASSSISTPSYEQYF. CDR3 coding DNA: TGTGCCAGCAGCTCCATCTCTACCCCCTCCTACGAGCAGTACTTC.

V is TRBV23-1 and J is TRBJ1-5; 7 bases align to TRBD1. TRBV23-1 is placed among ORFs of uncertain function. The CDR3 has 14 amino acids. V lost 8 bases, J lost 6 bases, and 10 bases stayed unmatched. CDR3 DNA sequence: TGCGCCAGCGGGGATCACAGGGGCCCTCAGCCCCAGCATTTT. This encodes CASGDHRGPQPQHF.